Below, 11 T cell receptor beta chains from the same sample are listed, as sequenced in a study of shared clonotypes between healthy human individuals. Libraries were prepared by immunoSEQ multiplex PCR; TCRdb keeps only in-frame clonotypes and omits some of them. Among about 530,000 clones listed, 75% to 80% were seen once. The specimen was PBMCs. All receptors come from a woman in her thirties or forties in good health. Some clones in this sample may be carry-over from other donors' samples.

This chain links TRBV28 with TRBJ2-1; a possible D gene is TRBD2 (6 bases). In germline, CDR1 is MDHEN, CDR2 SYDVKM. V was pared by 10 bases and J by 3 bases, with 19 bases between. The CDR3 is made up of 15 amino acids. Written as DNA, the CDR3 is TGTGCCACTCTAAGCCGGGACTGGGGCTACAATGAGCAGTTCTTC. Protein sequence: CATLSRDWGYNEQFF.

This clone was detected once. V gene TRBV5-4 combines with J gene TRBJ2-7, with 9 bases fitting TRBD1. This CDR3 has 15 amino acids. Germline-derived CDR1 and CDR2 are SGHNT and YYREEE (reference sequence). The junction had 4 bases not matched to a gene; V was cut back by 0 bases and J by 3 bases. CDR3 residues: CASSLVTGGFYEQYF. The DNA for the CDR3 is TGTGCCAGCAGCTTGGTGACAGGGGGATTCTACGAGCAGTACTTC.

The rearrangement uses TRBV4-3 and TRBJ2-5; TRBD2 matches 8 bases. Germline trimming cut 0 bases from V and 2 bases from J; bases unmatched to any gene: 5. Germline V lookup: CDR1 LGHNA, CDR2 YSLEER. CDR3 length: 16 residues. This CDR3 reads CASSQDFLAGQETQYF. CDR3 nucleotide sequence: TGCGCCAGCAGCCAAGATTTCCTAGCGGGTCAAGAGACCCAGTACTTC.

This clone was recorded once. The V call is TRBV5-1, the J call TRBJ2-7, with TRBD2 identical over 9 bases. The CDR3 is 14 amino acids. V lost 2 bases to trimming and J lost 5 bases; unmatched junction nucleotides: 5. Germline CDR1 SGHRS, CDR2 YFSETQ. The CDR3 DNA reads TGCGCCAGCAGCTTTAGCGGGAGAGTAGACGAGCAGTACTTC. Residues: CASSFSGRVDEQYF.

The rearrangement joins TRBV5-4 to TRBJ1-2; no reliable D call. The CDR3 is 16 amino acids. V gave up 6 bases and J gave up 4 bases, with 22 bases separating them. CDR1 is SGHNT, CDR2 YYREEE, per germline (reference sequence). The CDR3 region is CASTLGRGGMFYGYTF. For the CDR3, the DNA is TGTGCCAGCACCCTAGGACGGGGTGGGATGTTCTATGGCTACACCTTC.

This clone was seen repeatedly, ten times or more. The chain combines TRBV19 with TRBJ2-7; 10 bases match TRBD2. Trimming at V came to 3 bases and at J to 0 bases, leaving 2 bases not matched to a gene. Germline CDR1 reads LNHDA; CDR2 reads SQIVND (reference sequence). This CDR3 is 15 amino acids long. The CDR3 here is CASSMTSGSSYEQYF. CDR3 bases: TGTGCCAGTAGTATGACTAGCGGGTCCTCCTACGAGCAGTACTTC. Filled out from reference TRBV19 and TRBJ2-7, the complete variable domain reads DGGITQSPKYLFRKEGQNVTLSCEQNLNHDAMYWYRQDPGQGLRLIYYSQIVNDFQKGDIAEGYSVSREKKESFPLTVTSAQKNPTAFYLCASSMTSGSSYEQYFGPGTRLTVT.

The chain has TRBV6-5 and TRBJ2-7; D unresolved. The CDR3 has 12 residues. Trimming left V 8 bases short and J 6 bases short, with 14 bases between. Per the germline V gene, CDR1 is MNHEY and CDR2 is SVGAGI. CDR3 nucleotides: TGTGCCAGCGCGTCATCATTAGGCGAGCAGTACTTC. Amino acid sequence: CASASSLGEQYF.

This clone was recorded many times. V and J are TRBV7-2 and TRBJ2-7; weak D call: TRBD2 (5 bases). The germline gives CDR1 SGHTA, CDR2 FQGNSA. The CDR3 runs to 15 residues. V gave up 2 bases and J gave up 0 bases, with 11 bases separating them. The CDR3 DNA follows: TGTGCCAGCAGCTTAACGGGGTCATTCTCCTACGAGCAGTACTTC. Protein: CASSLTGSFSYEQYF.

This sequence joins TRBV19 and TRBJ2-7, with no clear D. Per germline, CDR1 LNHDA and CDR2 SQIVND (reference sequence). Trimming stripped 2 bases from V and 1 base from J, with 9 bases between. The CDR3 runs 14 residues. CDR3 residues: CASSIRAGSYEQYF. The CDR3 coding sequence is TGTGCCAGTAGTATAAGGGCAGGATCCTACGAGCAGTACTTC.

The chain is built from TRBV18 and TRBJ2-7; TRBD2 is a possible D gene (7 bases). V lost 3 bases, J lost 2 bases, and 11 bases lay in between. Germline V CDR1 and CDR2: KGHSH, LQKENI. This CDR3 region has 14 residues. Written as DNA, the CDR3 is TGTGCCAGCTCACCGGGGGGGGCGGCCTACGAGCAGTACTTC. Its translation: CASSPGGAAYEQYF.

Of note for this clone: An end of the junction differs from the germline gene, which may be a read error. The V and J genes are TRBV2 and TRBJ2-2; 9 nucleotides line up with TRBD1. The CDR3 is 15 residues long. CDR1 and CDR2 from the germline V gene are SNHLY and FYNNEI. CDR3 sequence (DNA): TGTGCCAGCAGACCCGGGACAGGGAGGACCGGGGAGCTGTCTTTT. Protein sequence: CASRPGTGRTGELSF.